This T cell receptor (beta chain) was obtained from a study of shared clonotypes between healthy human individuals. Concerning this clone itself: Antigen specificity is unknown.

The table came from immunoSEQ multiplex PCR; TCRdb's copy has only in-frame clones and leaves some out. The repertoire has under 200,000 clones, approximately 92% of them found once; the top ten carry approximately 0.07%. V was clipped by 2 bases and J by 4 bases, with 8 bases between them. Germline V CDR1 and CDR2: KGHSH, LQKENI. This CDR3 is built from 13 residues. General study results and limits: Having only a few donors restricted how much genetic and exposure-history diversity was captured.

Sequencing was performed on naive CD4+ T cells sorted from blood. Subset defined: CD45RA+ positively selected. The sequence derives from a woman aged 25 to 39 in good health. V and J are TRBV18 and TRBJ1-2, with D possibly being TRBD1 (5 bases). CDR3 loop: CASSPSGRYGYTF. DNA of the CDR3: TGTGCCAGCTCACCATCGGGGCGCTATGGCTACACCTTC.